A few counts support the clone carrying this T cell receptor (beta chain). Its matching antigen is unknown. Time point in this sample: persistent/refractory GD, antithyroid drugs over 5 years with positive TRAb. The TCR library used RNA extracted from PBMCs. This entry comes from a study of regulatory T cells in long-lasting Graves disease. Whole-study results and caveats: With persistent disease, TRBV28, TRBJ1-2 and TRBJ2-5 were the favored segments.

Arm-PCR of CDR3 regions with iRepertoire HTBI primers generated TCR beta libraries. TCRdb redid the calling of the multiplex PCR reads with MiXCR, one entry per CDR3 protein. The sample contains 650,000 to 850,000 distinct CDR3 sequences, 30% of which appear only once. Germline CDR1 reads MDHEN; CDR2 reads SYDVKM. The CDR3 totals 15 residues. J was trimmed by 5 bases and V by 10 bases; bases with no gene match: 13. Specimen: peripheral blood mononuclear cells (PBMCs), collected when the disease was refractory, from a patient treated with antithyroid drugs. The chain couples TRBV28 to TRBJ1-5; 8 bases fit TRBD1. The TCR was taken from a female donor with Graves disease. In DNA form, the CDR3 reads TGTGCCACCATGACAGGGGACACACCACATCAGCCCCAGCATTTT. Translation: CATMTGDTPHQPQHF.